The T cell receptor (beta chain) under discussion was sequenced for a study of T cell changes during pregnancy in multiple sclerosis (dated by TCRdb to the late 2010s). Describing the broader study: In women with multiple sclerosis, the researchers looked at how the T cell repertoire shifted as pregnancy progressed.

As to this clone: Its antigen is unknown. There are no base qualities to consult, and no much larger clone falls within one base.

For CDR1 and CDR2, the germline V gene lists SGDLS and YYNGEE. From V the trimming removes 1 base and from J it removes 8 bases, while the gene matches leave 8 bases of the junction unaccounted for. Reading from cysteine to phenylalanine, the CDR3 counts 15 amino acids. The entry retains the CDR3 DNA only, 45 bases that are in frame from base 1. Receptors were amplified or captured by the immunoSEQ multiplex PCR assay. What TCRdb holds here is the immuneACCESS table cut down to in-frame rearrangements. Part of the clones is not present; checked against another copy, under half of the missing clones reflect an unresolved V gene, and the others are unexplained. For this sample the table gives roughly 58,000 clones, of which 94% were detected only once. The top ten constitute 3.5% of the sample.

Sequenced here: CD8+ T cells from peripheral blood mononuclear cells, sampled in the third trimester of pregnancy. The receptor chain draws on TRBV9 and TRBJ2-1, and 8 bases in between align with TRBD2. The sequence came from a female donor with multiple sclerosis, enrolled in a pregnancy study. The CDR3 protein: CASSVYQRGYDEQFF. Here is the DNA: TGTGCCAGCAGCGTATACCAGCGGGGGTATGATGAGCAGTTCTTC.